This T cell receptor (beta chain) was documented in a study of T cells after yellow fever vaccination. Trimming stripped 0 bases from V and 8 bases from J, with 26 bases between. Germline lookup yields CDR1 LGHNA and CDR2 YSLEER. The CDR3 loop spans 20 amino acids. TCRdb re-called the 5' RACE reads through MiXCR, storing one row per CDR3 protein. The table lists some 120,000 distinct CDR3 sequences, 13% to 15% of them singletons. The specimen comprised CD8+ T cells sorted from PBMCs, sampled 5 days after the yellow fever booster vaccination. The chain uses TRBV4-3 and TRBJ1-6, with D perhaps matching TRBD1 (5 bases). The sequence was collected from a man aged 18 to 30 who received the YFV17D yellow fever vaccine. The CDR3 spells CASSQDPPSGGTPGYSPLHF. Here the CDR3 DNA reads TGCGCCAGCAGCCAAGATCCACCCTCCGGCGGGACCCCGGGGTATTCACCCCTCCACTTT.